A single sample is the source of the 8 T cell receptor beta chains below, sequenced in a study of T-cell memory formation after mild COVID-19. MiXCR, run by TCRdb on the 5' RACE reads, gives a single entry per CDR3 protein. The data contain approximately 60,000 distinct CDR3 sequences, about a tenth of them seen just once; the ten biggest clones take up 0.95% to 1.3%. Sequences were obtained from PBMCs or a T cell subset sorted from them (not recorded which). These TCRs come from a young man who had mild COVID-19 (a few samples of this study predate the infection). Cell type and time point are not known.

V usage is TRBV4-3 and J usage is TRBJ2-3; 11 nucleotides agree with TRBD2. The germline V gene encodes CDR1 LGHNA and CDR2 YSLEER. The trim removed 3 bases at V and 0 bases at J, leaving 5 bases unmatched. The CDR3 loop spans 17 amino acids. In DNA form, the CDR3 reads TGCGCCAGCAGCCAGGACTGGACTAGCGGGAGCACAGATACGCAGTATTTT. It specifies CASSQDWTSGSTDTQYF.

V is TRBV7-2 and J is TRBJ2-3; D gene unclear. Germline lookup yields CDR1 SGHTA and CDR2 FQGNSA. The V end was cut by 1 base, the J end by 4 bases, with 9 bases between. The CDR3 has 14 amino acids. CDR3 in DNA: TGTGCCAGCAGCTTAGTCCCTACCGCAGATACGCAGTATTTT. Translating gives CASSLVPTADTQYF.

The chain recombines TRBV7-3 with TRBJ2-1; TRBD2 matches at 9 bases. J gave up 10 bases and V 5 bases, and 3 bases lay outside the gene matches. The germline CDR1 and CDR2 sequences are SGHTA and FQGTGA. CDR3 size: 12 residues. For the CDR3, the DNA is TGTGCCAGCAGCAAACTAGCGGGCGAGCAGTTCTTC. It encodes CASSKLAGEQFF.

The chain's CDR3 is CASSPETDNSPLHF. In DNA, the CDR3 is TGCGCCAGCAGCCCGGAGACAGATAATTCACCCCTCCACTTT. The V and J genes are TRBV5-1 and TRBJ1-6, with D perhaps TRBD1 (5 bases). The CDR3 is 14 amino acids. Germline CDR1 is SGHRS and CDR2 is YFSETQ. V gave up 4 bases and J gave up 5 bases, with 10 bases separating them.

This sequence joins TRBV2 and TRBJ2-3; the match to TRBD2 covers 13 bases. The trim removed 6 bases at V and 4 bases at J, leaving 7 bases unmatched. The germline gives CDR1 SNHLY, CDR2 FYNNEI. The CDR3 runs 16 residues. CDR3 sequence reads: CASRGTSGAAADTQYF. CDR3 DNA: TGTGCCAGCAGGGGGACTAGCGGGGCAGCGGCAGATACGCAGTATTTT.

This clonotype has at least ten counts. V usage is TRBV5-1 and J usage is TRBJ2-3; 13 nucleotides agree with TRBD2. Germline loops: CDR1 SGHRS, CDR2 YFSETQ. The J segment lost 4 bases and the V segment lost 3 bases, leaving 2 bases of the junction unmatched. This CDR3 is 15 amino acids long. DNA of the CDR3: TGCGCCAGCAGCTATGGACTAGCGGGGGCAGATACGCAGTATTTT. It yields the protein CASSYGLAGADTQYF.

Ten or more counts support this clonotype. This chain connects TRBV5-1 to TRBJ2-1; 13 bases match TRBD2. The germline gives CDR1 SGHRS, CDR2 YFSETQ. The CDR3 runs to 18 residues. V lost 4 bases and J lost 0; bases outside the gene matches: 7. CDR3 residues: CASSQGTSGVGSYNEQFF. CDR3 in DNA: TGCGCCAGCAGCCAGGGGACTAGCGGGGTCGGCTCCTACAATGAGCAGTTCTTC.

In DNA, the CDR3 is TGTGCCAGCAGCGTGGGGATGACACTACTAAACAATGAGCAGTTCTTC. Encoded protein: CASSVGMTLLNNEQFF. The chain recombines TRBV9 with TRBJ2-1; D is uncertain. CDR3 size: 16 residues. Germline values: CDR1 SGDLS, CDR2 YYNGEE. Trimming removed 2 bases from V and 5 bases from J, with 17 bases in between. Supplemented by reference TRBV9 and TRBJ2-1, the full variable domain reads DSGVTQTPKHLITATGQRVTLRCSPRSGDLSVYWYQQSLDQGLQFLIQYYNGEERAKGNILERFSAQQFPDLHSELNLSSLELGDSALYFCASSVGMTLLNNEQFFGPGTRLTVL.